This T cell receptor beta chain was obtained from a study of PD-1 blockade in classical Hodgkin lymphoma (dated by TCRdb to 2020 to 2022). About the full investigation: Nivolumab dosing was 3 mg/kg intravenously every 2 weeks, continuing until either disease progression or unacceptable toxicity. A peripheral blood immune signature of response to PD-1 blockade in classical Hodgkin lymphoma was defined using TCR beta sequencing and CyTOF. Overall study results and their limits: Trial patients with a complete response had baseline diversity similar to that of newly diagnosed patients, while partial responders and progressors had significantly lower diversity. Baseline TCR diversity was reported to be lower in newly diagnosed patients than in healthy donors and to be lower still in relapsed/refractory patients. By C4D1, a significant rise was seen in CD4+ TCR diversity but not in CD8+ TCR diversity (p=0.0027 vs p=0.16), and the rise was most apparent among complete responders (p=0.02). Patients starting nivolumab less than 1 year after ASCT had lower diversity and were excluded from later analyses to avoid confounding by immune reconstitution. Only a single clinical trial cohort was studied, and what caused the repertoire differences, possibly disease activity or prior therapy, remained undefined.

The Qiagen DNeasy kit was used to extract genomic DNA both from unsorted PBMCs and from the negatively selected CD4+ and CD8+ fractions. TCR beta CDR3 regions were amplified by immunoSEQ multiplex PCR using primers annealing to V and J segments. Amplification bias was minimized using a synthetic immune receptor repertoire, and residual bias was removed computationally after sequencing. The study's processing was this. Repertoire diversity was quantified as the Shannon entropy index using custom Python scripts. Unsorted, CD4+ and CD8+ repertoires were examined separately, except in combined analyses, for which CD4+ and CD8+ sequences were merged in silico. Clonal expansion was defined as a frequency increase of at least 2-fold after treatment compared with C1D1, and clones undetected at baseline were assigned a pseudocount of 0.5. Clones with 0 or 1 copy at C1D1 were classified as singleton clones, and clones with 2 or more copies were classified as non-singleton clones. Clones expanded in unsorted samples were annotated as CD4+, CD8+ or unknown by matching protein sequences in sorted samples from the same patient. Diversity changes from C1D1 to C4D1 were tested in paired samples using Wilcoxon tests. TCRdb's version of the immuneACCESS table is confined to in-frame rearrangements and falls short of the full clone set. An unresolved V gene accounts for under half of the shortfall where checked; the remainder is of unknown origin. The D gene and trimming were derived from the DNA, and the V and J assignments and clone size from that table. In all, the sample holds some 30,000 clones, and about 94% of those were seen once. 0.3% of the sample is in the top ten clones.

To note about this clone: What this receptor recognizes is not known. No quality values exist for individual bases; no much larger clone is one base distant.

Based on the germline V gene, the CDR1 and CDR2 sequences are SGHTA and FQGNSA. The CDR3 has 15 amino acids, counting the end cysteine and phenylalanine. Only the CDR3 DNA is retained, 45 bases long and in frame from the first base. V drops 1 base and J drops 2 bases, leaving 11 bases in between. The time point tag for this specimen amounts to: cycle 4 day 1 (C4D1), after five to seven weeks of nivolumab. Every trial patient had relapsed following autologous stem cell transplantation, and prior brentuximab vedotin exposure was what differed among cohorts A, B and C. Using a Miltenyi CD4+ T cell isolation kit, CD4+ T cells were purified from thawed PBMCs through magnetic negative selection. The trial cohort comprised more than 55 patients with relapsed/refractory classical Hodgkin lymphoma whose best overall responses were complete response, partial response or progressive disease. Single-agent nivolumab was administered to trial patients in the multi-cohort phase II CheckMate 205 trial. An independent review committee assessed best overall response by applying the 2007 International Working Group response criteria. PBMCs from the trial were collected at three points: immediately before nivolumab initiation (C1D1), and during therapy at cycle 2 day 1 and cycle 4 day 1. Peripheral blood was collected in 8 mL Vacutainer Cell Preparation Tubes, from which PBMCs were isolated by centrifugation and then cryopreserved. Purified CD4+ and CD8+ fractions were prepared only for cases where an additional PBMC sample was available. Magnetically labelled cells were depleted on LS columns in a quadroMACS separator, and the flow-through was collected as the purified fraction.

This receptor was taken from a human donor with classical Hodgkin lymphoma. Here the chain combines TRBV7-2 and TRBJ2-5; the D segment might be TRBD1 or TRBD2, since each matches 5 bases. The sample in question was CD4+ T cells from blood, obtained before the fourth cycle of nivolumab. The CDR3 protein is CASSLGGTAQETQYF. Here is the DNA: TGTGCCAGCAGCTTAGGGGGGACGGCTCAAGAGACCCAGTACTTC. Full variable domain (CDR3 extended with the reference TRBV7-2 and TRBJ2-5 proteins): GAGVSQSPSNKVTEKGKDVELRCDPISGHTALYWYRQSLGQGLEFLIYFQGNSAPDKSGLPSDRFSAERTGGSVSTLTIQRTQQEDSAVYLCASSLGGTAQETQYFGPGTRLLVL.